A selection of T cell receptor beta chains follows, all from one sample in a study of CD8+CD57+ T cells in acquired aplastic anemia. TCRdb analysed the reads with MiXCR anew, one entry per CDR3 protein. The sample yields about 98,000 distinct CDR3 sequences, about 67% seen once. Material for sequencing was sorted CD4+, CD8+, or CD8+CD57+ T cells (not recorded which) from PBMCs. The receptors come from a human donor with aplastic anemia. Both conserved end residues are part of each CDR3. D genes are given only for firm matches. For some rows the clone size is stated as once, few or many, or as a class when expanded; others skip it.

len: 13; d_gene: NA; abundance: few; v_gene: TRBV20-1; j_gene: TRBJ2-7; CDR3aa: CSARDGSMNEQYF; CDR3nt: TGCAGTGCTAGAGATGGGAGCATGAACGAGCAGTACTTC
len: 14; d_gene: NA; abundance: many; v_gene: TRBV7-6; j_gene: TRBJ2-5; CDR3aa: CASSLRASEETQYF; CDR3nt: TGTGCCAGCAGCTTACGGGCTAGCGAAGAGACCCAGTACTTC
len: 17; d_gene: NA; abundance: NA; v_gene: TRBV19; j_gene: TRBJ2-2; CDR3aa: CASSIDGLRGNTGELFF; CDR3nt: TGTGCCAGTAGTATAGATGGTCTCCGCGGTAACACCGGGGAGCTGTTTTTT
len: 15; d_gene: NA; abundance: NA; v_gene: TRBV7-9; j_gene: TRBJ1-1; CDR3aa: CASSPAGHMNTEAFF; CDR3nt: TGTGCCAGCAGTCCGGCAGGACATATGAACACTGAAGCTTTCTTT
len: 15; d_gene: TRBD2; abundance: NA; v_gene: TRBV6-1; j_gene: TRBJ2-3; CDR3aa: CASRGSGGATDTQYF; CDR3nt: TGTGCCAGCAGAGGTAGCGGGGGGGCCACAGATACGCAGTATTTT
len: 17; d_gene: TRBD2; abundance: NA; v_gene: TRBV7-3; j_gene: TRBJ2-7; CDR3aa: CASSTPELAGGLNEQYF; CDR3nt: TGTGCCAGCAGCACCCCCGAACTAGCGGGGGGTCTCAACGAGCAGTACTTC
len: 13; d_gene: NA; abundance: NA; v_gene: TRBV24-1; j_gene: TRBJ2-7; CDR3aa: CATSARGSYEQYF; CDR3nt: TGTGCCACCAGTGCGAGGGGCTCCTACGAGCAGTACTTC
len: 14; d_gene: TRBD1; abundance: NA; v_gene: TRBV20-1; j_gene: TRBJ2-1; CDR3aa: CSAKWGTGYNEQFF; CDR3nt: TGCAGTGCTAAATGGGGGACAGGGTACAATGAGCAGTTCTTC
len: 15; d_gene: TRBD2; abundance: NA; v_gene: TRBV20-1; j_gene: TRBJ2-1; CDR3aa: CSALLLGRAGDEQFF; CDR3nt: TGCAGTGCTCTCTTATTGGGGAGGGCCGGAGATGAGCAGTTCTTC
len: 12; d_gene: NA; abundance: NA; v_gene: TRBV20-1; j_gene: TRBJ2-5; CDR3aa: CSASRGHETQYF; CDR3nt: TGCAGTGCTAGCCGGGGGCATGAGACCCAGTACTTC
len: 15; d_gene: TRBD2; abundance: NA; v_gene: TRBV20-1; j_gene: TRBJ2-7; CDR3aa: CSGVSGTSGTYEQYF; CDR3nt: TGCAGTGGCGTTTCCGGGACTAGCGGGACCTACGAGCAGTACTTC
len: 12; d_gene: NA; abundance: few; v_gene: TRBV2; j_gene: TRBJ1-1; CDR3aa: CASIGSITEAFF; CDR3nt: TGTGCCAGCATAGGGTCCATCACTGAAGCTTTCTTT
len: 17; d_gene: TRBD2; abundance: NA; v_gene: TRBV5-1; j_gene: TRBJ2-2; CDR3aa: CASSPGTSGRYTGELFF; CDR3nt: TGCGCCAGCAGCCCCGGGACTAGCGGGAGGTACACCGGGGAGCTGTTTTTT
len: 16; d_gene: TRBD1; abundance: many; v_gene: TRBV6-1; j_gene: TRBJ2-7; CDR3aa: CASSERSGQGSDEQYF; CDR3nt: TGTGCCAGCAGTGAAAGAAGCGGACAGGGGAGCGACGAGCAGTACTTC
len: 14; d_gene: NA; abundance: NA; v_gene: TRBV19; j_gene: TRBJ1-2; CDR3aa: CASCSRGSALGYTF; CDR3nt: TGTGCCAGTTGTAGTCGGGGATCAGCCCTTGGCTACACCTTC
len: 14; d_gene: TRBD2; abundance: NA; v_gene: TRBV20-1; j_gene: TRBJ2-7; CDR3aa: CSARGPGGGYEQYF; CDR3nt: TGCAGTGCTAGAGGGCCGGGAGGGGGCTACGAGCAGTACTTC
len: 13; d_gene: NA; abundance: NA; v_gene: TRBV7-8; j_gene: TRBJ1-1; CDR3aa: CASSQTGQSEAFF; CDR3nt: TGTGCCAGCAGCCAAACGGGACAATCGGAAGCTTTCTTT
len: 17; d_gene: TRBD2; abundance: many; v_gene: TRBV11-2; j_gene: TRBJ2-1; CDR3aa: CASSLGTTINSYNEQFF; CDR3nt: TGTGCCAGCAGCCTGGGGACTACCATAAACTCCTACAATGAGCAGTTCTTC
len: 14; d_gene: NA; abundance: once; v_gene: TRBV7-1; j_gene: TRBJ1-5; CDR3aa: CASSGIGSNQPQHF; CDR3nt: TGTGCCAGCAGCGGTATAGGCAGCAATCAGCCCCAGCATTTT
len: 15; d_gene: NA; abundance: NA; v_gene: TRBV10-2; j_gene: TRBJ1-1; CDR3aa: CASSESIGGGTEAFF; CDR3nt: TGCGCCAGCAGTGAGTCGATTGGGGGGGGCACTGAAGCTTTCTTT
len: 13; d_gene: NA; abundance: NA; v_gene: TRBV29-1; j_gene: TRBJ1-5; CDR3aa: CSVVQGSNQPQHF; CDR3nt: TGCAGCGTTGTCCAGGGCAGCAATCAGCCCCAGCATTTT
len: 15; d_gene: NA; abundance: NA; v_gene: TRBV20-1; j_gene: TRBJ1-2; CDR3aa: CSARADRRFNYGYTF; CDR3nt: TGCAGTGCTAGGGCGGACCGACGATTTAACTATGGCTACACCTTC
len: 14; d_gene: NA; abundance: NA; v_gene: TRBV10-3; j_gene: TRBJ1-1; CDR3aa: CAIGESGAGTEAFF; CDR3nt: TGTGCCATCGGTGAATCCGGGGCAGGCACTGAAGCTTTCTTT
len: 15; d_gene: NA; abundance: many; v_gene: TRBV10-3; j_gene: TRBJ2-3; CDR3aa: CAISEPSGATDTQYF; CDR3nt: TGTGCCATCAGTGAGCCCTCCGGAGCCACAGATACGCAGTATTTT
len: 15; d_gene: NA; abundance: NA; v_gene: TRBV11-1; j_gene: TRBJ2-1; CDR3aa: CASSGGTSSYNEQFF; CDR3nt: TGTGCCAGCAGCGGTGGAACTAGCTCCTACAATGAGCAGTTCTTC
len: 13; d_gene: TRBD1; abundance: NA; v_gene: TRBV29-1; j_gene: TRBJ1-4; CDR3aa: CSVYGQGSEKLFF; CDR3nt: TGCAGCGTTTACGGACAGGGGTCTGAAAAACTGTTTTTT
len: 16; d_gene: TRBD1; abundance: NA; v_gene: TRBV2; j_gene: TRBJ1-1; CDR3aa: CASTGQGTVASAEAFF; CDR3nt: TGTGCCAGCACAGGACAGGGAACGGTCGCCTCGGCTGAAGCTTTCTTT
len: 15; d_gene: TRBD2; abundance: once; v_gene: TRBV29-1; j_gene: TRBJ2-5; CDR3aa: CSVAFPERGIETQYF; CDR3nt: TGCAGCGTTGCCTTCCCTGAGCGGGGGATAGAGACCCAGTACTTC
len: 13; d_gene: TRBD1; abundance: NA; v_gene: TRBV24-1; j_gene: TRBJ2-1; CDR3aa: CATSEYRGHEQFF; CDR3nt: TGTGCCACCAGTGAGTACAGGGGGCATGAGCAGTTCTTC
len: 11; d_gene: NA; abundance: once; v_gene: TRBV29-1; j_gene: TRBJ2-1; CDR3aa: CSVDGLPEQFF; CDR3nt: TGCAGCGTTGACGGGCTACCTGAGCAGTTCTTC
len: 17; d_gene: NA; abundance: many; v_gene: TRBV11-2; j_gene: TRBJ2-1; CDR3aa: CASSLRGAGAYYNEQFF; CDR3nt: TGTGCCAGCAGCTTAAGGGGCGCAGGGGCCTACTACAATGAGCAGTTCTTC
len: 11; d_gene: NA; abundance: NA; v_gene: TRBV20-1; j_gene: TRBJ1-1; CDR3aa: CSASEAAEAFF; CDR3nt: TGCAGTGCTAGTGAGGCAGCAGAAGCTTTCTTT
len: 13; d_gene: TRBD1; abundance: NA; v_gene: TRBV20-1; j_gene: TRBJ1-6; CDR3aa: CSADRGPNLPLHF; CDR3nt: TGCAGTGCTGACAGGGGGCCTAATTTACCCCTCCACTTT
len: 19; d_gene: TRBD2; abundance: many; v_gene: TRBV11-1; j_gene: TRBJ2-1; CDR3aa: CASSATSGAGSLFSDEQFF; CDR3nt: TGTGCCAGCAGCGCGACTAGCGGGGCTGGTAGTCTGTTTTCCGATGAGCAGTTCTTC
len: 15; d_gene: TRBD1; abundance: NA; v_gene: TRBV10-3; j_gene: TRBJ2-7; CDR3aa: CAISARDRGPDEQYF; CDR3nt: TGTGCCATCAGTGCGCGGGACAGGGGGCCTGACGAGCAGTACTTC
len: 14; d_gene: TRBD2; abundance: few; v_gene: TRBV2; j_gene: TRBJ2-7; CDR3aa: CASCYTGEGFEQYF; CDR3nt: TGTGCCAGCTGCTACACGGGGGAGGGATTCGAGCAGTACTTC
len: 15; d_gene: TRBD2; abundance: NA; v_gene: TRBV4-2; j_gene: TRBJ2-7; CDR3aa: CASSQASGASYEQYF; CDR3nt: TGTGCCAGCAGCCAGGCCAGCGGGGCTTCCTACGAGCAGTACTTC
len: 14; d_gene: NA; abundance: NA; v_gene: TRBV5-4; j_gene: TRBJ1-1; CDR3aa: CASSLDSGGGEAFF; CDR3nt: TGTGCCAGCAGCTTGGATTCCGGAGGGGGTGAAGCTTTCTTT
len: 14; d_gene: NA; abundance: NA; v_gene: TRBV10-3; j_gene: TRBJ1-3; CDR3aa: CAISDTGTGNTIYF; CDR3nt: TGTGCCATCAGTGATACGGGAACTGGAAACACCATATATTTT
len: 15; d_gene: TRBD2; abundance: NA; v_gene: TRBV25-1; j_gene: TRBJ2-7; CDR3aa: CASSPGLAGEYEQYF; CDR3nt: TGTGCCAGCAGCCCGGGACTAGCGGGAGAATACGAGCAGTACTTC
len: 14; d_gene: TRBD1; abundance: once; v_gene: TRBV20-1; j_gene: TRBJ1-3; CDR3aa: CSARGTGAGNTIYF; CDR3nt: TGCAGTGCTAGAGGGACAGGGGCTGGAAACACCATATATTTT
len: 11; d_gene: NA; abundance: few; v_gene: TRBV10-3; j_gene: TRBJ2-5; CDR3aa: CAISAQETQYF; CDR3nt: TGTGCCATCAGTGCACAAGAGACCCAGTACTTC
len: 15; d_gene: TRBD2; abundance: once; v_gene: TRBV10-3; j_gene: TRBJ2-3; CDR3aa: CAISGPSGSTDTQYF; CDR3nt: TGTGCCATCAGTGGCCCTAGCGGGAGCACAGATACGCAGTATTTT
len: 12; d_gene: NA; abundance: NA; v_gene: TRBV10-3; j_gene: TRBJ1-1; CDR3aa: CASSFGGDEAFF; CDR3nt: TGTGCCAGCAGTTTCGGGGGCGATGAAGCTTTCTTT
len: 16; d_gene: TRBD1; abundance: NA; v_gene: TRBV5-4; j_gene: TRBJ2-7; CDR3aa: CASSLYEGTGSYEQYF; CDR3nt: TGTGCCAGCAGCTTGTACGAGGGGACAGGGAGTTACGAGCAGTACTTC
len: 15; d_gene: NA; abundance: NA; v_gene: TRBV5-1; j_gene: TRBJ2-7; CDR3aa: CASSLEGRSNYEQYF; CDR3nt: TGCGCCAGCAGCTTGGAGGGCAGATCCAACTACGAGCAGTACTTC
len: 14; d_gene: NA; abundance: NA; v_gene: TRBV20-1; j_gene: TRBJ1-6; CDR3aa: CSARDTDSDSPLHF; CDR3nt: TGCAGTGCTAGAGATACGGATAGTGATTCACCCCTCCACTTT
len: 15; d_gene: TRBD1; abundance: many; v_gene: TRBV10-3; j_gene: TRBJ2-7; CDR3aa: CAIRNSGQGIYEQYF; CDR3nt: TGTGCCATCAGAAATTCGGGACAGGGAATATACGAGCAGTACTTC